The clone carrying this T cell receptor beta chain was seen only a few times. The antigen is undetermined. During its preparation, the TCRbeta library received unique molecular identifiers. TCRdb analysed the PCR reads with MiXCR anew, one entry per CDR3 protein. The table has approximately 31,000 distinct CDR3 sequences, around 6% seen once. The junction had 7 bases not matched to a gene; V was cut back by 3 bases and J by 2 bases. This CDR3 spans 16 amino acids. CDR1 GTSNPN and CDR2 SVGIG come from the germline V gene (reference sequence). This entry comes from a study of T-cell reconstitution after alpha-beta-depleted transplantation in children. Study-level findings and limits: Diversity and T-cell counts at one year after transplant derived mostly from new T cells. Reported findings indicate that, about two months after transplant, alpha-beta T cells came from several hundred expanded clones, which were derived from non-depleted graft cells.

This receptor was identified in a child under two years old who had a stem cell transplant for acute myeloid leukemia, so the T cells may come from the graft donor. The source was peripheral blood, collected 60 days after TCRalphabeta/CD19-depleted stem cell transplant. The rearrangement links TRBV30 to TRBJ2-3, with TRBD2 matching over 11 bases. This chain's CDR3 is CAWRERTSGPTDTQYF. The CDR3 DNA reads TGTGCCTGGAGGGAGCGGACTAGCGGGCCCACAGATACGCAGTATTTT. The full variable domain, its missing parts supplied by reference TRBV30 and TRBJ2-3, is SQTIHQWPATLVQPVGSPLSLECTVEGTSNPNLYWYRQAAGRGLQLLFYSVGIGQISSEVPQNLSASRPQDRQFILSSKKLLLSDSGFYLCAWRERTSGPTDTQYFGPGTRLTVL.